This T cell receptor beta chain was profiled in a study of blood T cell repertoires in COVID-19 (TCRdb year 2020). Looking at the study overall: Collaborator samples came from the United States, Italy and Spain and covered acute and convalescent phases of COVID-19. The dataset comprised deeply sampled blood TCRbeta repertoires from subjects exposed to, actively infected with, or recovered from COVID-19. Samples came from the ongoing ImmuneRACE study (first 160 participants) plus 1,254 subjects from 6 global collaborators. A freely available public database, intended as a resource for researchers studying the immune response to SARS-CoV-2, is where the repertoires were released. The sample metadata nearly always contained a de-identified subject ID, COVID-19 status, age in years and sex. HLA class I and class II types, where available, came from metadata supplied by the sample provider rather than from assay-based typing. The material from the prospective study consisted of cDNA or gDNA derived from T cells, B-cell-depleted T cells, or PBMCs. Broad study findings and their caveats: How much clinical and demographic metadata was included differed by source and by participant, and the metadata was provided uncurated.

From the germline V gene, CDR1 is SGHRS and CDR2 is YFSETQ. Germline trimming amounts to 5 bases on V and 4 bases on J, with 5 as the count of junction bases outside the gene matches. The CDR3 holds 14 amino acids from the cysteine to the phenylalanine. The only DNA kept is the CDR3, 42 bases in frame from the first base. Concerning this clone itself: Its antigen remains undetermined. No quality values exist for individual bases; no much larger clone is one base distant.

Each collaborating institution followed its own protocols to collect whole blood in K2EDTA tubes. For TCRbeta analysis, collaborators shipped samples in one of three forms: frozen whole blood, isolated PBMCs, or DNA extracted from either of those sample types. TCRbeta CDR3 regions were amplified from genomic DNA by means of the immunoSEQ Assay, a bias-controlled multiplex PCR. In the authors' own workflow: The number of nucleated cells in each sample was estimated by amplification of reference gene primers within the assay. Sequence reads were collapsed and filtered to measure the absolute abundance of every unique TCRbeta CDR3 rearrangement. For each sample, productive Simpson clonality was calculated as the square root of Simpson's diversity index across productive rearrangements. Drawn from immuneACCESS, this table holds only the in-frame rearrangements with V and J called that TCRdb kept. Clones are partly lost; checked studies trace under half to an unresolved V gene and leave the rest unexplained. The V and J calls and clone size are taken from that table; D and trimming were inferred from the DNA. The sample contains more than 70,000 clones, less than 90% of them found a single time. The leading ten clones occupy over 15% of the sample.

The sample consisted of peripheral blood. The rearrangement combines TRBV5-1 with TRBJ2-5; 10 of the junction bases match TRBD2. The sequence came from a woman of 80 years or more with acute or convalescent COVID-19. The base sequence is TGCGCCAGCAGACCTCTAGCGGGGGCAGAGACCCAGTACTTC. Its protein is CASRPLAGAETQYF.